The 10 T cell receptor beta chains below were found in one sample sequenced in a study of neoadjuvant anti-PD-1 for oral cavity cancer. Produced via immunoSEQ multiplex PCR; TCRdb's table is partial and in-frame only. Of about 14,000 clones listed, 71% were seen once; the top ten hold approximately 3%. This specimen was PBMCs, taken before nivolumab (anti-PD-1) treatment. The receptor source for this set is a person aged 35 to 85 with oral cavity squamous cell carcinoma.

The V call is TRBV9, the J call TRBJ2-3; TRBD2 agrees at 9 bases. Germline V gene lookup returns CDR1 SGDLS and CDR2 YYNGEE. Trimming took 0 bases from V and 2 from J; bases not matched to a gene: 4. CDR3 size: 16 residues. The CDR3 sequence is CASSVGSGGYTDTQYF. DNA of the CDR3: TGTGCCAGCAGCGTAGGTAGCGGGGGATACACAGATACGCAGTATTTT.

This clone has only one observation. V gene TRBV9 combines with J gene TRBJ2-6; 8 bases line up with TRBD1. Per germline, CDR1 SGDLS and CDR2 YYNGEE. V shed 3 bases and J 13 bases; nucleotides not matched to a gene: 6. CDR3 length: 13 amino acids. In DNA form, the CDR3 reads TGTGCCAGCAGCGCGGGACAGGCTACGGTCCTGACTTTC. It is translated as CASSAGQATVLTF.

CDR3 in DNA: TGTGCCAGCATGGATAACTATGGCTACACCTTC. This codes for CASMDNYGYTF. The V gene is TRBV6-1, the J gene TRBJ1-2, with D unclear. Germline V gene data show CDR1 as MNHNS and CDR2 as SASEGT. The V and J ends lost 7 bases and 1 base respectively, with 4 bases between them. The CDR3 covers 11 residues.

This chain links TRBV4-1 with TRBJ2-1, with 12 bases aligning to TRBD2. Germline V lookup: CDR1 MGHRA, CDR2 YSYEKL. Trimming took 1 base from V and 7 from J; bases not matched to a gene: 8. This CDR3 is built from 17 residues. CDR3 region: CASSQAVLAGGWNEQFF. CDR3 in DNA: TGCGCCAGCAGCCAAGCGGTCCTAGCGGGAGGGTGGAATGAGCAGTTCTTC.

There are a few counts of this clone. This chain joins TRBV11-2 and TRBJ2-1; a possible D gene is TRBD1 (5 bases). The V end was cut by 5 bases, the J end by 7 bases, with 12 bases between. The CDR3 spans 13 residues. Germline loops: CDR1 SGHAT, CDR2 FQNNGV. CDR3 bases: TGTGCCAGCAGCCTGGCAGGGCGGAATGAGCAGTTCTTC. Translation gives CASSLAGRNEQFF.

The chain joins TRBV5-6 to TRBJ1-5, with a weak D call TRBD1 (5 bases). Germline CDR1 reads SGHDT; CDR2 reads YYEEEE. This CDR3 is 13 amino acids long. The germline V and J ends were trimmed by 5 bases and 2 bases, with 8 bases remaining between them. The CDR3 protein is CASSSTGNQPQHF. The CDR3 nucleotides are TGTGCCAGCAGTTCGACAGGCAATCAGCCCCAGCATTTT.

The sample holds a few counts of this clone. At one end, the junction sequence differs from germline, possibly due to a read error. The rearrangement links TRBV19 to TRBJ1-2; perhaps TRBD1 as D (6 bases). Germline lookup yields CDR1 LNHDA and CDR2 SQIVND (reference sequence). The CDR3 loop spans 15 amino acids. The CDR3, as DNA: TGTGCCAGTAGCATAGGGGGGACACAGCCATATGGCTACACCTTC. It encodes CASSIGGTQPYGYTF. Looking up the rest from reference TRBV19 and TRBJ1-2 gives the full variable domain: DGGITQSPKYLFRKEGQNVTLSCEQNLNHDAMYWYRQDPGQGLRLIYYSQIVNDFQKGDIAEGYSVSREKKESFPLTVTSAQKNPTAFYLCASSIGGTQPYGYTFGSGTRLTVV.

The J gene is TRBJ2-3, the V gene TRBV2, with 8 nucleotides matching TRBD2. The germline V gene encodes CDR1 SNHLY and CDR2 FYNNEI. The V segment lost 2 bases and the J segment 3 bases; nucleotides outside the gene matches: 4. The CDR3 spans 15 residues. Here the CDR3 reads CASSEWSGRTDTQYF. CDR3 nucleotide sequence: TGTGCCAGCAGTGAATGGAGCGGGAGAACAGATACGCAGTATTTT.

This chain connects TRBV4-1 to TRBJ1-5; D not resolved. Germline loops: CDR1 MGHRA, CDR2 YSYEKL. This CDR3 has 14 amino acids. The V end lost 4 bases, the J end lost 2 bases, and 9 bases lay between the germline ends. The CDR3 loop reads CASSRTPGNQPQHF. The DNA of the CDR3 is TGCGCCAGCAGCCGGACCCCCGGCAATCAGCCCCAGCATTTT.

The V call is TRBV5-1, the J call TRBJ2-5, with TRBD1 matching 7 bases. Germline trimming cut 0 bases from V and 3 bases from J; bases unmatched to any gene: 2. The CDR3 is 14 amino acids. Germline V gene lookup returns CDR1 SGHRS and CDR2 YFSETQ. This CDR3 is CASSLVTGEETQYF. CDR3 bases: TGCGCCAGCAGCTTGGTTACAGGGGAAGAGACCCAGTACTTC.